One T cell receptor (beta chain) is described in this entry. Its antigen remains unidentified. Other DNA sequences in the same sample also yield this CDR3. This record belongs to a study of shared clonotypes between healthy human individuals. Study-wide results and caveats: Memory subsets had estimated richness that was generally smaller than that of naive subsets. Among donors, the sharing of clonotypes was expected to be influenced by sequencing depth.

CD4+ cells yielded CD45RA+ naive and CD45RA-negative memory subsets. This CDR3 is built from 14 residues. Germline CDR1 and CDR2: SGHDN and FVKESK. The V and J ends lost 3 bases and 5 bases, in that order; junction bases with no gene match: 4. Sequenced by immunoSEQ multiplex PCR; TCRdb stores in-frame clones only, minus some. The sample consists of around 700,000 clones, roughly 78% of them appearing once. The sample consisted of memory CD4+ T cells sorted from blood. Described subset: CD45RA-negative fraction. The chain couples TRBV14 to TRBJ2-5; 9 bases line up with TRBD1. The TCR originated in a woman in her twenties or thirties in good health. The CDR3: CASSQTTGGETQYF. The CDR3 DNA follows: TGTGCCAGCAGCCAGACGACAGGGGGGGAGACCCAGTACTTC.